The source of this T cell receptor beta chain is a study of T cells after yellow fever vaccination. Study-wide findings and caveats: A secondary response was less intense yet reached its peak sooner, at day 5 versus 15.

This clonotype has just a few counts. The antigen is unknown. TCRdb called the 5' RACE reads again in MiXCR, with one record for every CDR3 protein. The sample includes about 360,000 distinct CDR3 sequences, roughly 6.2% seen only once; the top ten take about 15%. V was clipped by 6 bases and J by 5 bases, with 4 bases between them. The CDR3 has 10 amino acids. Germline V gene sequence: CDR1 WSHSY, CDR2 SAAADI. Material: PBMCs, obtained 5 days after the yellow fever booster vaccination. The chain combines TRBV10-2 with TRBJ1-2, with D uncertain. The sequence came from a man aged 25 to 45 who received the YFV17D yellow fever vaccine. The CDR3 region has the DNA TGCGCCAGCAGGGATTATGGCTACACCTTC. It codes for CASRDYGYTF.